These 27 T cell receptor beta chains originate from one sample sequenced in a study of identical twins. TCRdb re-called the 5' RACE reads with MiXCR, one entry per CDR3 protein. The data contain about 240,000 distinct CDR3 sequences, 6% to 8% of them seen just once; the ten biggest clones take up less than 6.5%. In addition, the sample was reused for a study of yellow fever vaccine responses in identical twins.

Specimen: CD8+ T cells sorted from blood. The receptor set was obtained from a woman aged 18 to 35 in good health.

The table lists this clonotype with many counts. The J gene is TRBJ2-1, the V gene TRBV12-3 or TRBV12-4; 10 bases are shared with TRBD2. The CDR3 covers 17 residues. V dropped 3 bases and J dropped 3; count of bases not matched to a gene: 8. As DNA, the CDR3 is TGTGCCAGCAGTTTGGTATCTAGCGGGAGAATCTACAATGAGCAGTTCTTC. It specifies CASSLVSSGRIYNEQFF.

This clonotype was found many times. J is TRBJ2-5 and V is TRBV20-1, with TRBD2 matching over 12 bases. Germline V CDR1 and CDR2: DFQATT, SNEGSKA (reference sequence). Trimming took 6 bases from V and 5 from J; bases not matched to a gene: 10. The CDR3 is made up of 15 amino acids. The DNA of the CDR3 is TGCAGTGCATGGACTAGCGGGGAGGGAGGCGAGACCCAGTACTTC. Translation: CSAWTSGEGGETQYF.

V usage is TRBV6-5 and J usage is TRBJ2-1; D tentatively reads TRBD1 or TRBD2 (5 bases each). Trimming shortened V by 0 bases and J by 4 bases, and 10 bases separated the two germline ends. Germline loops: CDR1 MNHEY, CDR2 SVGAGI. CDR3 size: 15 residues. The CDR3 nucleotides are TGTGCCAGCAGTTACTCGGGGGACCTGTACAATGAGCAGTTCTTC. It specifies CASSYSGDLYNEQFF.

The CDR3 is CASSPTGFEQYV. The CDR3 nucleotides read TGTGCCAGCAGCCCGACAGGGTTCGAGCAGTACGTC. The chain links TRBV7-9 to TRBJ2-7; 7 bases align to TRBD1. From germline, CDR1 is SEHNR and CDR2 FQNEAQ (reference sequence). This CDR3 has 12 amino acids. V was pared by 5 bases and J by 6 bases, with 4 bases of the junction left unmatched.

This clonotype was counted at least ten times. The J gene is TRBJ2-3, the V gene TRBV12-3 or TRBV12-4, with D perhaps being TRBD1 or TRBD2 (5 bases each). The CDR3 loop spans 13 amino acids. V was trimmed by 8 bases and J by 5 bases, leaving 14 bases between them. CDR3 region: CASGGRVKDTQYF. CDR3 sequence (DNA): TGTGCCAGCGGAGGCAGGGTGAAAGATACGCAGTATTTT.

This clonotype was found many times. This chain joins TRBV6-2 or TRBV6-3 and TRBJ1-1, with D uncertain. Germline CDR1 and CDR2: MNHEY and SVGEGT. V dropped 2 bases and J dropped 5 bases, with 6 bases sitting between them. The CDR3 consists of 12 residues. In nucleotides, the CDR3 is TGTGCCAGCAGTTACGGGGAAACTGAAGCTTTCTTT. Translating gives CASSYGETEAFF.

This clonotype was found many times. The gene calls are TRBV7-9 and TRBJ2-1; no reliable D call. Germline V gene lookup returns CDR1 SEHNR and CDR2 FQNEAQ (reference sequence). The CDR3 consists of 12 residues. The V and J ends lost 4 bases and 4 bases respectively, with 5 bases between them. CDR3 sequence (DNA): TGTGCCAGCAGCTCGGCATACAATGAGCAGTTCTTC. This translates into CASSSAYNEQFF.

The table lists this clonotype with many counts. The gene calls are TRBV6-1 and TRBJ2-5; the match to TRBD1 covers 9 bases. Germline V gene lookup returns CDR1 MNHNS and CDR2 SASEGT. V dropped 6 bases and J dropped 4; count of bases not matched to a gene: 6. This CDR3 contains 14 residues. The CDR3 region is CASRRRGQGETQYF. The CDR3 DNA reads TGTGCCAGCAGACGGAGGGGACAGGGAGAGACCCAGTACTTC.

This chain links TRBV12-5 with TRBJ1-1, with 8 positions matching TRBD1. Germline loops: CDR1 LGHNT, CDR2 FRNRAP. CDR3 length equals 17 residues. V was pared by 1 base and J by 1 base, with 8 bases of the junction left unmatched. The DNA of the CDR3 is TGTGCTAGTGGTTTGGACCCGCCGGACAGGGAGAACACTGAAGCTTTCTTT. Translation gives CASGLDPPDRENTEAFF. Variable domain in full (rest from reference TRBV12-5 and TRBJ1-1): DARVTQTPRHKVTEMGQEVTMRCQPILGHNTVFWYRQTMMQGLELLAYFRNRAPLDDSGMPKDRFSAEMPDATLATLKIQPSEPRDSAVYFCASGLDPPDRENTEAFFGQGTRLTVV.

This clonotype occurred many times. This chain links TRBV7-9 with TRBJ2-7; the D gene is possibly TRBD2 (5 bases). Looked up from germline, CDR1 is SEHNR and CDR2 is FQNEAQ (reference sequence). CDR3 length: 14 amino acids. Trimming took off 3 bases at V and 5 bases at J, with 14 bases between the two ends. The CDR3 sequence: CASSFREPANEQYF. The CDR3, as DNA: TGTGCCAGCAGCTTTAGGGAGCCCGCCAACGAGCAGTACTTC.

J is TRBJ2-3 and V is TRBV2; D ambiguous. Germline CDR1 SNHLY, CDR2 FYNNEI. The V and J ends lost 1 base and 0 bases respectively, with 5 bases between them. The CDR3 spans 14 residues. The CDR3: CASSEEVSTDTQYF. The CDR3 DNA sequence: TGTGCCAGCAGTGAAGAGGTTAGCACAGATACGCAGTATTTT.

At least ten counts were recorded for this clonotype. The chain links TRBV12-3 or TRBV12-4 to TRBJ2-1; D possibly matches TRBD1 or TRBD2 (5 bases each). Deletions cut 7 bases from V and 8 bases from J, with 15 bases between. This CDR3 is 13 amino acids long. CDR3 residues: CASNSGKGHEQFF. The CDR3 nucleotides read TGTGCCAGCAATTCCGGGAAGGGACATGAGCAGTTCTTC.

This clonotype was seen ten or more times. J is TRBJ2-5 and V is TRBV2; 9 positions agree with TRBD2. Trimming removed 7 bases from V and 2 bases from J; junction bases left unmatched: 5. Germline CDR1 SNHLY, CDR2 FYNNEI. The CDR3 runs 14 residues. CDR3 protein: CASKAGGRQETQYF. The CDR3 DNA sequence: TGTGCCAGCAAAGCGGGGGGCCGACAAGAGACCCAGTACTTC.

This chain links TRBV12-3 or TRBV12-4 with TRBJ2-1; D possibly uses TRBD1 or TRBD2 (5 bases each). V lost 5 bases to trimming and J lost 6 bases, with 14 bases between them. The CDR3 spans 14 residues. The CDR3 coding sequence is TGTGCCAGCAGTCTCGGGGCCGACGGCAATGAGCAGTTCTTC. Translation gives CASSLGADGNEQFF.

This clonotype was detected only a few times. The chain's CDR3 is CASSSFVATGLAKNIQYF. In nucleotides, the CDR3 is TGTGCCAGCAGTTCTTTCGTCGCCACAGGTCTAGCCAAAAACATTCAGTACTTC. The chain is built from TRBV28 and TRBJ2-4, with TRBD1 as a possible D gene (5 bases). The germline CDR1 and CDR2 sequences are MDHEN and SYDVKM. The CDR3 is made up of 18 amino acids. V lost 4 bases and J lost 0, with 19 bases in between.

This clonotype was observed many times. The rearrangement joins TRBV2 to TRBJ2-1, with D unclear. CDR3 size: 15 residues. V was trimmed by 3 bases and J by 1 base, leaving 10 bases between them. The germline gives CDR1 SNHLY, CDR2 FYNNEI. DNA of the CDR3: TGTGCCAGCAGTGACCTTGCGGTTTCCTACAATGAGCAGTTCTTC. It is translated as CASSDLAVSYNEQFF. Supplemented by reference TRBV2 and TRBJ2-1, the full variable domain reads EPEVTQTPSHQVTQMGQEVILRCVPISNHLYFYWYRQILGQKVEFLVSFYNNEISEKSEIFDDQFSVERPDGSNFTLKIRSTKLEDSAMYFCASSDLAVSYNEQFFGPGTRLTVL.

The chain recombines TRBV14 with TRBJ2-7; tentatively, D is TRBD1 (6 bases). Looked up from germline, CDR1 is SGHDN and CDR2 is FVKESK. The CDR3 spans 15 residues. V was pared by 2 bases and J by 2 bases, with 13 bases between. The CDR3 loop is CASSQLVTGTYEQYF. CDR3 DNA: TGTGCCAGCAGCCAATTAGTAACAGGGACCTACGAGCAGTACTTC.

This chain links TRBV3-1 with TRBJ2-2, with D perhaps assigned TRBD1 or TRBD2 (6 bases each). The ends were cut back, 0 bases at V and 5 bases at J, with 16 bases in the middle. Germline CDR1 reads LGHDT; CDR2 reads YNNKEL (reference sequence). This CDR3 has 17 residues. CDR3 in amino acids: CASSQDQWGRDTGELFF. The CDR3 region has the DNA TGTGCCAGCAGCCAAGATCAATGGGGGCGGGATACCGGGGAGCTGTTTTTT.

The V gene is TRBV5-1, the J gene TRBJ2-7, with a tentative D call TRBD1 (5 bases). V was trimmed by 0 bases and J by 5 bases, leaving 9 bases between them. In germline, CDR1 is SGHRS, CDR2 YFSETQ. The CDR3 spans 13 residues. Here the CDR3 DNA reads TGCGCCAGCAGCTTGGGGGGCACCAACGAGCAGTACTTC. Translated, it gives CASSLGGTNEQYF.

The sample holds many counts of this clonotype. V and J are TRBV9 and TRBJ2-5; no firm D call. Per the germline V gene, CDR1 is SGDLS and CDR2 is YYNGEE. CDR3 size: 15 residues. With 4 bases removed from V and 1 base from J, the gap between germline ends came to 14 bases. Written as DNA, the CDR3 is TGTGCCAGCAGCCCCTCCGGGCAGCTCCAAGAGACCCAGTACTTC. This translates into CASSPSGQLQETQYF.

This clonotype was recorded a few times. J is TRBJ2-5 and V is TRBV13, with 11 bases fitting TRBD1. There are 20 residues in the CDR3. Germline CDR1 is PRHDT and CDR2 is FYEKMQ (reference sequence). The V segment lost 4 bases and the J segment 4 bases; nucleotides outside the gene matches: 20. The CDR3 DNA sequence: TGTGCCAGCAGCTCAGGACTGGACAGGGGGCGCGAACACTTTGGAGAGACCCAGTACTTC. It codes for CASSSGLDRGREHFGETQYF. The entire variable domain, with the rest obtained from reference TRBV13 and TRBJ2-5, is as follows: AAGVIQSPRHLIKEKRETATLKCYPIPRHDTVYWYQQGPGQDPQFLISFYEKMQSDKGSIPDRFSAQQFSDYHSELNMSSLELGDSALYFCASSSGLDRGREHFGETQYFGPGTRLLVL.

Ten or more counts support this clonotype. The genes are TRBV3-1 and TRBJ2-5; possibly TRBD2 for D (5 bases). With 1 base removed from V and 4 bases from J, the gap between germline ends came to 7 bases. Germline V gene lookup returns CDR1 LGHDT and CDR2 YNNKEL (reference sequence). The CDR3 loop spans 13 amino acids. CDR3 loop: CASSQAEGETQYF. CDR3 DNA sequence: TGTGCCAGCAGCCAAGCTGAGGGAGAGACCCAGTACTTC.

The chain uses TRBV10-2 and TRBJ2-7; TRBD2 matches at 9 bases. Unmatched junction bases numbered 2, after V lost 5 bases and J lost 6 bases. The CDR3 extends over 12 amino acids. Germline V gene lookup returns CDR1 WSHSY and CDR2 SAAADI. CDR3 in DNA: TGCGCCAGCAGTAGCGGGGGGCCCGAGCAGTACGTC. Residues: CASSSGGPEQYV.

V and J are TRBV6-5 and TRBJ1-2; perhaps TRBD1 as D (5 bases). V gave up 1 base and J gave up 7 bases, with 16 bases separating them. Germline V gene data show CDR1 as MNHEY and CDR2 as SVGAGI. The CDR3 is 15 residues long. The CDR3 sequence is CASSYLHRSSPGYTF. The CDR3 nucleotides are TGTGCCAGCAGTTACTTACACAGGTCCTCCCCTGGCTACACCTTC.

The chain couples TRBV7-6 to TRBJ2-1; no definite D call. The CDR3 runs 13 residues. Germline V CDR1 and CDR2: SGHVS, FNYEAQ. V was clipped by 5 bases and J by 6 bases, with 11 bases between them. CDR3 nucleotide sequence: TGTGCCAGCAGCCCCACTGGGCCCAATGAGCAGTTCTTC. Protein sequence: CASSPTGPNEQFF.

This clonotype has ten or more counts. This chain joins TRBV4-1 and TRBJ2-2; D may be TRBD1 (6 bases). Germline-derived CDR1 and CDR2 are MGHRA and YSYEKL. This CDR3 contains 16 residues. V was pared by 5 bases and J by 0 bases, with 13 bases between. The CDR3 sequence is CASSITGTPNTGELFF. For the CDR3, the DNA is TGCGCCAGCAGCATAACCGGGACACCGAACACCGGGGAGCTGTTTTTT.

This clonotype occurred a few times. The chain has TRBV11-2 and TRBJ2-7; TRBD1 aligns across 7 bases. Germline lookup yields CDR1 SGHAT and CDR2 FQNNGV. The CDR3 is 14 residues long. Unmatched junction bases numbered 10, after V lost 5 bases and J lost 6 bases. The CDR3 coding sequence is TGTGCCAGCAGCCCACCGGGACAGCCTGTCGAGCAGTACTTC. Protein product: CASSPPGQPVEQYF.